The entry that follows covers one T cell receptor beta chain sequence. The sample comes from a study of T-cell memory formation after mild COVID-19. The authors produced TCR alpha and TCR beta cDNA libraries with sample barcodes and UMIs by 5'RACE using constant-segment primers. TCRdb ran MiXCR on the 5' RACE reads and lists one entry per CDR3 protein. The sample includes around 440,000 distinct CDR3 sequences, roughly 18% of them seen just once. V dropped 4 bases and J dropped 6 bases, with 16 bases sitting between them. Germline V gene data show CDR1 as GTSNPN and CDR2 as SVGIG (reference sequence). This CDR3 spans 13 amino acids.

Material for sequencing was PBMCs or a T cell subset sorted from them (not recorded which). This clonotype was sampled from an adult woman who had mild COVID-19 (a few samples of this study predate the infection). Cell type and time point are not known. V is TRBV30 and J is TRBJ2-7; perhaps TRBD1 as D (6 bases). CDR3 DNA sequence: TGTGCCTGGATCCAGGGGAGAAATCGCGAGCAGTACTTC. Its translation is CAWIQGRNREQYF.